This TCR beta chain is drawn from a study of T cell responses to AZD1222 COVID-19 vaccine (dated by TCRdb to the early 2020s). About the full investigation: AZD1222 recipients given second doses at about 4 weeks or at about 12 weeks were pooled, since spike-specific TCR depth and breadth were not found to differ between the two schedules. TCR sequencing was performed for about 250 trial participants, of whom some 200 were given two doses of AZD1222 and around 26 were given two doses of MenACWY control vaccine. Trial participants were enrolled by age into 18-55, 56-69 and 70-plus year subgroups, with roughly 160, 29 and 62 TCR-sequenced participants respectively. Findings and caveats that apply to the study as a whole: Conclusions about previously exposed vaccinees were limited because only six AZD1222 recipients were SARS-CoV-2 seropositive at baseline. The whole spike protein was spanned by vaccine-associated CD4 TCRs, and dominant responses were seen in regions 160-218 and 743-854. Spike-specific TCR breadth and depth rose significantly after two AZD1222 doses compared with day 0 and with MenACWY recipients. Epitopes outside the regions mutated in the B.1.351 and B.1.1.7 variants were reportedly recognized by nearly half of the unique spike-specific TCRs. In the small 56-69-year group, the increase in depth fell short of significance, most likely because of low power. Participants were mostly white British, with more females than males. The authors suggested clonal diversity may have been underestimated. Because no day 14 peak-response samples were available, the repertoires could be characterized only after the peak T cell response.

V loses 6 bases of germline sequence and J loses 3 bases, and the interval between the two ends is 11 bases. Including cysteine and phenylalanine, the CDR3 has 13 amino acids. The retained sequence is limited to the CDR3, 39 bases, with the frame set at the first base. CDR1 SGHTA and CDR2 FQGNSA were looked up in the germline V gene. The CDR3 regions of human TCRbeta chains were analyzed by immunosequencing. Per the authors' processing: TCRs in the repertoires were matched against a reference library of SARS-CoV-2-specific TCRs that had been generated with the MIRA antigen-specificity platform. Breadth was defined as the fraction of unique TCRs that were SARS-CoV-2-associated, and depth was defined as the fraction of total T cells that were SARS-CoV-2-associated. Each spike-specific TCR was assigned to its reactive spike region and to a CD4 or CD8 class using the MIRA data. Log10-transformed breadth and depth values were compared by one-way ANOVA with Sidak's multiple comparisons tests. The clones in this table, taken by TCRdb from immuneACCESS, are in-frame only. Not every clone is retained; where verified, under half of the shortfall comes from an unresolved V gene, and the cause of the rest is unknown. That table gives V, J and clone size, and the DNA gave D and trimming. In this sample the table shows 150,000 to 180,000 clones, about 85% of which occur a single time. The ten largest clones take up around 3.1% of the sample.

With respect to this clone: The antigen this receptor binds is unknown. Per-base quality was not reported, and no clone a single base away is much larger than it.

Per the publication, the time point label means: baseline before first vaccination. Vaccinee samples came from UK trials COV001 and COV002, including a single-blind randomized controlled phase 2/3 trial of AZD1222 (ChAdOx1 nCoV-19) in healthy adults. For TCRbeta chain sequencing, PBMC samples were collected from trial participants at day 0 and at day 28 after the second dose. Source: peripheral blood, taken on day 0 of AZD1222 vaccination. Rearrangement joined TRBV7-2 to TRBJ1-2; 6 matching bases give a weak D call of TRBD1. The receptor was derived from an adult in good health. The CDR3 sequence is CASRPQGYYGYTF. Here is the DNA: TGTGCCAGCAGACCCCAGGGGTACTATGGCTACACCTTC.